Each of the 28 T cell receptor beta chains below was sequenced from the same sample in a study of T-cell memory formation after mild COVID-19 (TCRdb year 2021). Library generation was performed with 5' RACE. The run used an Illumina NovaSeq 6000. TCRdb redid the processing of the public reads, applying fastp at Q25 and MiXCR, and retained in-frame beta chains. Records with the same CDR3 protein are collapsed into one entry carrying the most frequent genes and DNA. For this sample the table gives roughly 300,000 distinct CDR3 sequences, of which over 7% were detected only once. The top ten hold under 25% of the sample. The sequenced sample consisted of PBMCs or a T cell subset sorted from them (not recorded which). The origin of the receptors is a young man who had mild COVID-19 (a few samples of this study predate the infection). The sample titles of this study are shuffled in the database, so cell type and time point are left out; the donor was told from shared clones.

The V gene is TRBV20-1, the J gene TRBJ2-7; TRBD2 is a possible D gene (6 bases). V was trimmed by 0 bases and J by 4 bases, leaving 13 bases between them. Germline-derived CDR1 and CDR2 are DFQATT and SNEGSKA (reference sequence). The CDR3 consists of 14 residues. This CDR3 is CSARDSSESYEQYF. The DNA for the CDR3 is TGCAGTGCTAGAGATTCTAGCGAGTCATACGAGCAGTACTTC.

This chain links TRBV4-2 with TRBJ2-3; D uncertain. CDR3 length equals 16 residues. From germline, CDR1 is LGHNA and CDR2 YNFKEQ. Trimming removed 0 bases from V and 2 bases from J, with 12 bases in between. CDR3 residues: CASSQDGPIHTDTQYF. The DNA of the CDR3 is TGTGCCAGCAGCCAAGATGGGCCTATCCACACAGATACGCAGTATTTT.

This clonotype was counted a few times. The chain has TRBV4-3 and TRBJ1-2; D remains ambiguous. The germline CDR1 and CDR2 sequences are LGHNA and YSLEER. CDR3 size: 12 residues. V gave up 6 bases and J gave up 5 bases, with 10 bases separating them. CDR3 sequence reads: CASSGVPYGYTF. For the CDR3, the DNA is TGCGCCAGCAGTGGGGTCCCATATGGCTACACCTTC.

With respect to this clonotype: The junction and the germline gene differ at one end; a read error may be behind it. The rearrangement uses TRBV28 and TRBJ1-4, with 7 bases identical to TRBD1. The germline CDR1 and CDR2 sequences are MDHEN and SYDVKM. The length of the CDR3 is 11 residues. The CDR3 DNA sequence: TGTGCCGGCAGGGGGTCGGGAAAACTGTTTTTT. Protein sequence: CAGRGSGKLFF.

This clonotype was seen only a few times. This sequence joins TRBV12-3 or TRBV12-4 and TRBJ2-1; 12 nucleotides agree with TRBD2. After removal of 7 bases from V and 4 bases from J, the junction contained 5 bases not matched to a gene. The CDR3 has 15 residues. The CDR3 region has the DNA TGTGCCAGCATTCTAGCGGGGGGGCGTTACAATGAGCAGTTCTTC. This codes for CASILAGGRYNEQFF.

The rearrangement uses TRBV6-4 and TRBJ2-3; no clear D. This CDR3 contains 13 residues. V lost 4 bases to trimming and J lost 4 bases, with 9 bases between them. Germline CDR1 reads MRHNA; CDR2 reads SNTAGT. CDR3 protein: CASSGINADTQYF. The CDR3 DNA follows: TGTGCCAGCAGTGGTATCAACGCAGATACGCAGTATTTT.

This clonotype was found a few times. The V gene is TRBV29-1, the J gene TRBJ1-1; 9 nucleotides match TRBD1. CDR1 is SQVTM, CDR2 ANQGSEA, per germline. The CDR3 totals 13 residues. Germline trimming cut 5 bases from V and 6 bases from J; bases unmatched to any gene: 7. The CDR3 coding sequence is TGCAGCGTTTTTCAGGGACAGGGAGCTGAAGCTTTCTTT. Amino acids: CSVFQGQGAEAFF.

This clonotype was observed a handful of times. The chain has TRBV27 and TRBJ2-1, with D possibly matching TRBD1 (8 bases). CDR3 length: 15 amino acids. V was pared by 3 bases and J by 6 bases, with 15 bases between. CDR1 MNHEY and CDR2 SMNVEV come from the germline V gene (reference sequence). The CDR3 sequence is CASSFGLDRGNEQFF. CDR3 coding DNA: TGTGCCAGCAGTTTCGGACTAGACAGGGGCAATGAGCAGTTCTTC.

The chain recombines TRBV5-1 with TRBJ2-5; weak D call: TRBD1 (6 bases). V was shortened by 4 bases and J by 3 bases, with 13 bases between the two germline ends. This CDR3 has 14 residues. Germline V CDR1 and CDR2: SGHRS, YFSETQ. Written as DNA, the CDR3 is TGCGCCAGCAGCACTACAGGGAGTAAAGAGACCCAGTACTTC. It is translated as CASSTTGSKETQYF.

This chain joins TRBV18 and TRBJ2-7; perhaps D is TRBD1 or TRBD2 (5 bases each). Trimming cost V 2 bases and J 4 bases, with 18 bases left between them. Germline-derived CDR1 and CDR2 are KGHSH and LQKENI. This CDR3 is 16 amino acids long. The CDR3 DNA reads TGTGCCAGCTCACCATACGGACGGGACGGAGGATACGAGCAGTACTTC. Its protein product is CASSPYGRDGGYEQYF.

Only a few counts were recorded for this clonotype. This chain connects TRBV4-3 to TRBJ1-2, with 8 bases lining up with TRBD1. V shed 1 base, J shed 4 bases, and the junction held 8 bases outside the gene matches. Germline loops: CDR1 LGHNA, CDR2 YSLEER. This CDR3 contains 16 residues. The CDR3 loop is CASSQGQQGVGYGYTF. The CDR3 region has the DNA TGCGCCAGCAGCCAAGGCCAACAGGGGGTGGGCTATGGCTACACCTTC.

The V and J genes are TRBV6-2 or TRBV6-3 and TRBJ2-7; D is unclear. Germline V lookup: CDR1 MNHEY, CDR2 SVGEGT. CDR3 length: 15 amino acids. Trimming took off 7 bases at V and 1 base at J, with 17 bases between the two ends. The CDR3 reads CASNRPLKMSYEQYF. The DNA for the CDR3 is TGTGCCAGCAATCGGCCCCTCAAGATGTCCTACGAGCAGTACTTC.

The V call is TRBV12-3 or TRBV12-4, the J call TRBJ2-1; perhaps TRBD1 as D (6 bases). V was shortened by 3 bases and J by 2 bases, with 11 bases between the two germline ends. The CDR3 runs to 15 residues. CDR3 sequence: CASSFRSGAYNEQFF. CDR3 in DNA: TGTGCCAGCAGTTTTAGGTCAGGGGCCTACAATGAGCAGTTCTTC.

This clonotype has just a few counts. The V gene is TRBV7-9, the J gene TRBJ1-2, with D unclear. V shed 5 bases and J shed 8 bases, with 12 bases lying between them. CDR3 length equals 12 residues. Per the germline V gene, CDR1 is SEHNR and CDR2 is FQNEAQ (reference sequence). The CDR3 is CASSPPRSGYTF. The CDR3 nucleotides are TGTGCCAGCAGCCCACCCAGATCCGGCTACACCTTC.

The sample holds a few counts of this clonotype. This chain links TRBV5-1 with TRBJ1-2, with D uncertain. The germline V and J ends were trimmed by 0 bases and 0 bases, with 9 bases remaining between them. The CDR3 runs 15 residues. CDR1 is SGHRS and CDR2 is YFSETQ in the germline V gene. CDR3 amino acids: CASSLGTAANYGYTF. In DNA, the CDR3 is TGCGCCAGCAGCTTGGGGACGGCAGCTAACTATGGCTACACCTTC.

In this sample, this clonotype turned up a few times. The chain couples TRBV7-2 to TRBJ2-2, with 8 bases that match TRBD2. J gave up 5 bases and V 5 bases, and 13 bases lay outside the gene matches. The CDR3 runs 17 residues. Per germline, CDR1 SGHTA and CDR2 FQGNSA. The CDR3 region is CASSLPPGGATTGELFF. The CDR3 DNA follows: TGTGCCAGCAGCCTCCCACCGGGAGGGGCTACAACCGGGGAGCTGTTTTTT.

The V gene is TRBV6-5, the J gene TRBJ1-1; 10 nucleotides agree with TRBD1. The germline V gene has CDR1 MNHEY and CDR2 SVGAGI. The V segment lost 6 bases and the J segment 4 bases; nucleotides outside the gene matches: 8. The CDR3 contains 15 residues. DNA of the CDR3: TGTGCCAGCAGCCGACAGGGGGCTATTGGCACTGAAGCTTTCTTT. Protein: CASSRQGAIGTEAFF.

The V and J genes are TRBV7-3 and TRBJ2-2; D could derive from TRBD1 or TRBD2 (5 bases each). The length of the CDR3 is 14 residues. Germline V gene lookup returns CDR1 SGHTA and CDR2 FQGTGA. Trimming removed 3 bases from V and 6 bases from J, with 11 bases in between. CDR3 sequence: CASSFPGSPGELFF. CDR3 DNA: TGTGCCAGCAGCTTTCCAGGGAGCCCCGGGGAGCTGTTTTTT. Together with reference TRBV7-3 and TRBJ2-2, the CDR3 gives the full variable domain: GAGVSQTPSNKVTEKGKYVELRCDPISGHTALYWYRQSLGQGPEFLIYFQGTGAADDSGLPNDRFFAVRPEGSVSTLKIQRTERGDSAVYLCASSFPGSPGELFFGEGSRLTVL.

The table lists this clonotype with a few counts. The chain links TRBV5-1 to TRBJ1-1; D not resolved. The CDR3 spans 15 residues. CDR1 SGHRS and CDR2 YFSETQ come from the germline V gene. V was clipped by 4 bases and J by 0 bases, with 13 bases between them. The CDR3 region has the DNA TGCGCCAGCAGCCCGCCGGGCTGGGTGAACACTGAAGCTTTCTTT. Protein sequence: CASSPPGWVNTEAFF.

This clonotype was seen a handful of times. The rearrangement links TRBV5-1 to TRBJ2-2; 7 nucleotides align to TRBD1. Germline CDR1 and CDR2: SGHRS and YFSETQ. The CDR3 totals 15 residues. V gave up 3 bases and J gave up 6 bases; unmatched junction bases: 8. CDR3 in amino acids: CASSSTGFTAGELFF. The CDR3 bases are TGCGCCAGCAGCTCGACAGGGTTTACCGCCGGGGAGCTGTTTTTT.

At least ten counts were recorded for this clonotype. The chain couples TRBV4-1 to TRBJ2-4; D remains unclear. The CDR3 runs to 15 residues. Germline assignment: CDR1 MGHRA and CDR2 YSYEKL. The V end was cut by 1 base, the J end by 0 bases, with 7 bases between. The CDR3 is CASSQGELAKNIQYF. Here the CDR3 DNA reads TGCGCCAGCAGCCAAGGGGAACTAGCCAAAAACATTCAGTACTTC.

The rearrangement links TRBV5-1 to TRBJ1-3, with 9 bases fitting TRBD1. J lost 6 bases, V lost 2 bases, and 18 bases had no gene match. The CDR3 contains 19 residues. Germline V CDR1 and CDR2: SGHRS, YFSETQ. The DNA for the CDR3 is TGCGCCAGCAGCTTCAATCCGGGACAGGGAGTTATGGTTGTAAACACCATATATTTT. Amino acid sequence: CASSFNPGQGVMVVNTIYF.

This clonotype showed up just a few times. The V and J genes are TRBV19 and TRBJ1-1, with a tentative D call TRBD1 (6 bases). The CDR3 is 14 amino acids. CDR1 and CDR2 (germline): LNHDA, SQIVND (reference sequence). V was clipped by 5 bases and J by 8 bases, with 18 bases between them. The CDR3, as DNA: TGTGCCAGTAGTGCCCGACAGGAAAGGGAGGAAGCTTTCTTT. Translated, it gives CASSARQEREEAFF.

In this sample, this clonotype turned up a few times. The chain carries TRBV20-1 and TRBJ1-1, with 9 bases fitting TRBD1. Germline trimming cut 5 bases from V and 4 bases from J; bases unmatched to any gene: 5. CDR1 and CDR2 from the germline V gene are DFQATT and SNEGSKA (reference sequence). The CDR3 runs to 13 residues. CDR3 in DNA: TGCAGTGCTCCGGGGACAGGGAGCACTGAAGCTTTCTTT. Protein product: CSAPGTGSTEAFF.

This clonotype was picked up many times. The chain is built from TRBV15 and TRBJ2-5, with TRBD2 as a possible D gene (6 bases). Looked up from germline, CDR1 is LNHNV and CDR2 is YYDKDF (reference sequence). The CDR3 extends over 15 amino acids. Between the trimmed V and J ends, which lost 4 bases and 2 bases, there was a span of 14 bases. The CDR3: CATSIRDLTQETQYF. As DNA, the CDR3 is TGTGCCACCAGCATCCGGGACTTGACACAAGAGACCCAGTACTTC.

The rearrangement uses TRBV10-1 and TRBJ2-7, with TRBD2 identical over 9 bases. This CDR3 region has 17 residues. The trim removed 0 bases at V and 0 bases at J, leaving 6 bases unmatched. Germline V lookup: CDR1 WNHNN, CDR2 SYGVQD (reference sequence). The CDR3 DNA reads TGCGCCAGCAGTGAGTCGAGACTAGCGGTTAGCTCCTACGAGCAGTACGTC. Translation: CASSESRLAVSSYEQYV.

V is TRBV4-2 and J is TRBJ2-1; D may be TRBD1 or TRBD2 (5 bases each). The CDR3 runs to 17 residues. Germline CDR1 and CDR2: LGHNA and YNFKEQ. V lost 0 bases and J 1 base, leaving 13 bases between the germline ends. CDR3 nucleotide sequence: TGTGCCAGCAGCCAAGAACCACCGTGGGGGTCCTACAATGAGCAGTTCTTC. It yields the protein CASSQEPPWGSYNEQFF.

With regard to this clonotype: Just one base apart from a much larger clone, this may be a read error. V and J are TRBV5-6 and TRBJ2-3, with D perhaps matching TRBD2 (6 bases). This CDR3 is built from 16 residues. Germline V gives CDR1 SGHDT, CDR2 YYEEEE. Between the trimmed V and J ends, which lost 1 base and 4 bases, there was a span of 16 bases. CDR3 amino acids: CASSLWVGGTPDTQYF. Here the CDR3 DNA reads TGTGCCAGCAGCTTGTGGGTCGGCGGGACCCCAGATACGCAGTATTTT.